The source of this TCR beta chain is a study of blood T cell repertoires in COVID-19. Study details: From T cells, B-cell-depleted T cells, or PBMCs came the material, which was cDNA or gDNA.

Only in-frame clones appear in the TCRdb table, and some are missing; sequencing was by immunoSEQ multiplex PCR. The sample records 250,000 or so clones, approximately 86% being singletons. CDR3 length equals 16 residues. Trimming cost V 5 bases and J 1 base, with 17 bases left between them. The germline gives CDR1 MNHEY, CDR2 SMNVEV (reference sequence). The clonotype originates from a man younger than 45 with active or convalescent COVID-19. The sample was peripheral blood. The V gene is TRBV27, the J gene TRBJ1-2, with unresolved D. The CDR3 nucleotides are TGTGCCAGCAGTCCCCCCGGCGGGATTCTTAACTATGGCTACACCTTC. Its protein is CASSPPGGILNYGYTF.